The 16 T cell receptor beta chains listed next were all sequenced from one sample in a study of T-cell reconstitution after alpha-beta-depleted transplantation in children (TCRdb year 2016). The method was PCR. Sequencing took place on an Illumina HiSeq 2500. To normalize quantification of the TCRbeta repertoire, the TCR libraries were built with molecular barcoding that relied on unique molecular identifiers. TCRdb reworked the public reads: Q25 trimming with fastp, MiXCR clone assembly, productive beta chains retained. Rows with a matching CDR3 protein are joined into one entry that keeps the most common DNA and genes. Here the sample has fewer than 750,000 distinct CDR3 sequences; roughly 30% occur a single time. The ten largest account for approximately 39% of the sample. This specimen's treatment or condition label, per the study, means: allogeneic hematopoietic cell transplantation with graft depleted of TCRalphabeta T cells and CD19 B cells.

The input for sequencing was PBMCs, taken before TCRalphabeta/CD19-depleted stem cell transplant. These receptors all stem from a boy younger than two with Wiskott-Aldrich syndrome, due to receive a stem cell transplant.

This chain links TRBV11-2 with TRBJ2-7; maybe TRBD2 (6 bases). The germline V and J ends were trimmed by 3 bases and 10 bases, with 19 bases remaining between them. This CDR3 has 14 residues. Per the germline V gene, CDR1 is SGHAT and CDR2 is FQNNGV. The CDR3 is CASSFSGQGPPQYF. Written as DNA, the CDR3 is TGTGCCAGCAGCTTCAGCGGGCAGGGTCCCCCTCAGTACTTC.

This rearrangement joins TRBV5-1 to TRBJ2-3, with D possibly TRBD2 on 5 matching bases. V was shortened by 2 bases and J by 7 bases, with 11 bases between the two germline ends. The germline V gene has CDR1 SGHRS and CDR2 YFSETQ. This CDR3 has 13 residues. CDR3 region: CASSLLGENTQYF. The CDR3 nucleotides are TGCGCCAGCAGCTTATTGGGAGAAAATACGCAGTATTTT.

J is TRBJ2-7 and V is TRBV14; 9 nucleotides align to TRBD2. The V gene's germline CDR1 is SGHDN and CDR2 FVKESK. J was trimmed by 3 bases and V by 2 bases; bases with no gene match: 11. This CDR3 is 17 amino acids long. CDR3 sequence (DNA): TGTGCCAGCAGCCAAACACAGAAGACTAGCGGCCTCTACGAGCAGTACTTC. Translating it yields CASSQTQKTSGLYEQYF. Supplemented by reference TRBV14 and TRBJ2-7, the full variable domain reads EAGVTQFPSHSVIEKGQTVTLRCDPISGHDNLYWYRRVMGKEIKFLLHFVKESKQDESGMPNNRFLAERTGGTYSTLKVQPAELEDSGVYFCASSQTQKTSGLYEQYFGPGTRLTVT.

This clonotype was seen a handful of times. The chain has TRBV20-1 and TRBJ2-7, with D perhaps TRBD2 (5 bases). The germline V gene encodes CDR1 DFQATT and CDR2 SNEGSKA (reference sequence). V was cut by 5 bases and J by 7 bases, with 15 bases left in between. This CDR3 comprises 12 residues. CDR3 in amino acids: CSAPSRTEEQYF. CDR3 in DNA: TGCAGTGCTCCTAGCCGGACGGAGGAGCAGTACTTC.

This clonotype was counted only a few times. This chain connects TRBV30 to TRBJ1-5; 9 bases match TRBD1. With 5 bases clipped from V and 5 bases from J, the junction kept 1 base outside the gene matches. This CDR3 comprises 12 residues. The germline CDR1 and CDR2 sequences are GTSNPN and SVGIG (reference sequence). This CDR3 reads CAWGQGYQPQHF. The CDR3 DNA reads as TGTGCCTGGGGACAGGGGTATCAGCCCCAGCATTTT.

This CDR3 reads CSARDGTGGANQPQHF. The CDR3 coding sequence is TGCAGTGCTAGAGATGGGACAGGCGGAGCCAATCAGCCCCAGCATTTT. The chain uses TRBV20-1 and TRBJ1-5; 8 bases align to TRBD1. Per germline, CDR1 DFQATT and CDR2 SNEGSKA (reference sequence). This CDR3 spans 16 amino acids. After removal of 0 bases from V and 3 bases from J, the junction contained 7 bases not matched to a gene.

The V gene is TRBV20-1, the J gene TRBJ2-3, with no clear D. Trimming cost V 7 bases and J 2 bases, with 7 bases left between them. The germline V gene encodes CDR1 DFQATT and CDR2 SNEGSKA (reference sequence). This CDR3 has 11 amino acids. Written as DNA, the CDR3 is TGCAGTGTCTCCCTCACAGATACGCAGTATTTT. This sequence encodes CSVSLTDTQYF.

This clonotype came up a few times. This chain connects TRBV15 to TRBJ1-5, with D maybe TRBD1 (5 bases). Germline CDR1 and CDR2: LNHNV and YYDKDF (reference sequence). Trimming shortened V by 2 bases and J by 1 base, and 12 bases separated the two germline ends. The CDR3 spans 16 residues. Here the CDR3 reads CATSRLRGDSNQPQHF. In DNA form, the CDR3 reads TGTGCCACCAGCAGACTTCGGGGGGACAGCAATCAGCCCCAGCATTTT.

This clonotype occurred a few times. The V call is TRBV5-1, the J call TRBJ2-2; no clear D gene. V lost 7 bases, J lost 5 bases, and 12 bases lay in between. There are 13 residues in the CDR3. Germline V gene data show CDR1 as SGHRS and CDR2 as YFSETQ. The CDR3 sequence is CASASLPTGELFF. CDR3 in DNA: TGCGCCAGCGCCTCGCTCCCAACCGGGGAGCTGTTTTTT.

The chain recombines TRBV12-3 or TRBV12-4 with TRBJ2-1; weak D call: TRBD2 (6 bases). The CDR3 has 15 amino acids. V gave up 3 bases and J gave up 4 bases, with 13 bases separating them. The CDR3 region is CASSFGTGKYNEQFF. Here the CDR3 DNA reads TGTGCCAGCAGTTTCGGGACTGGGAAGTACAATGAGCAGTTCTTC.

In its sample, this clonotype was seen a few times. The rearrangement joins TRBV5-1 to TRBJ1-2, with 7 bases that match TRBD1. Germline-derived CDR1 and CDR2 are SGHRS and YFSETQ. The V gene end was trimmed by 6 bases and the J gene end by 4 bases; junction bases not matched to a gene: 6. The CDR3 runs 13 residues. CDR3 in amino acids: CASTTGQPYGYTF. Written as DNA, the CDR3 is TGCGCCAGCACAACGGGACAGCCCTATGGCTACACCTTC.

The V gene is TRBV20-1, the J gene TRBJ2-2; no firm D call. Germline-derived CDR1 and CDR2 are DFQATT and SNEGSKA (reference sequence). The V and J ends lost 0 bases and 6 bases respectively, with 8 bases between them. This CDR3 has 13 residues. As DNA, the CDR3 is TGCAGTGCTAGAGAGGGCCGCCCCGGGGAGCTGTTTTTT. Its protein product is CSAREGRPGELFF.

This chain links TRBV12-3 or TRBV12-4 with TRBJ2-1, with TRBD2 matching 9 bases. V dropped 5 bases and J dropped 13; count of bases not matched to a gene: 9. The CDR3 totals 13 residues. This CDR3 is CASSGIAGVQQFF. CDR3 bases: TGTGCCAGCAGTGGTATAGCGGGAGTACAACAGTTCTTC.

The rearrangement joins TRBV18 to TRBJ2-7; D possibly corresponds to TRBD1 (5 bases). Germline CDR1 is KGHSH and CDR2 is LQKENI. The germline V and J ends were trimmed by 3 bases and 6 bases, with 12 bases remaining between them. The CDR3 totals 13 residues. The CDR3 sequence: CASSPSQGTEQYF. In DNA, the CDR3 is TGTGCCAGCTCACCGTCGCAGGGAACCGAGCAGTACTTC.

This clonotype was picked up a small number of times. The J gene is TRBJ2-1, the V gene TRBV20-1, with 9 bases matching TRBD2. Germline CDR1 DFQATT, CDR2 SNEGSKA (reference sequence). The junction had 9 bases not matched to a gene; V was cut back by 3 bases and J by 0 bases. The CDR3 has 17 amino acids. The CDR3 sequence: CSARSLAGDSSYNEQFF. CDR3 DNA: TGCAGTGCTAGGTCACTAGCGGGCGATAGCTCCTACAATGAGCAGTTCTTC.

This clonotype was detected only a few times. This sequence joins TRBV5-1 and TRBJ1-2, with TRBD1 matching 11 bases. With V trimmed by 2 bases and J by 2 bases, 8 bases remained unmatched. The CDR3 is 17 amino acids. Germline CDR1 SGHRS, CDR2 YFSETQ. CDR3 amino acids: CASSFGQGARYNYGYTF. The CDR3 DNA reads TGCGCCAGCAGCTTCGGACAGGGGGCGCGGTACAACTATGGCTACACCTTC.